This T cell receptor (beta chain) was profiled in a study of cytomegalovirus exposure and HLA in healthy donors. Study details: Around 80 million unique TCR sequences came from HLA-typed donors in an early release.

Germline V gene data show CDR1 as SEHNR and CDR2 as FQNEAQ (reference sequence). The CDR3 consists of 15 residues. Trimming removed 1 base from V and 6 bases from J, with 13 bases in between. The study, taken as a whole, reports: Cytomegalovirus-associated TCR beta chains were listed, numbering around 150. Both high specificity and high sensitivity reportedly marked the classifier's diagnosis of cytomegalovirus status.

A few counts support this clone. Antigen: not known. The PCR contained 60 Vbeta and 13 Jbeta primers. Source study methods: The authors later counted 70 million to 80 million unique TCR beta chains, roughly 10 million of them shared. Repertoires were generated with immunoSEQ multiplex PCR, while TCRdb's copy carries only in-frame clones and drops some. Clone size and V and J calls were adopted from that table, with D and trimming inferred from the DNA. The sample contains about 87,000 clones, 7.6% of which appear only once. Sequencing was carried out using PBMCs. The receptor was derived from a man between 50 and 59 years old in good health and CMV-seronegative. The rearrangement links TRBV7-9 to TRBJ1-5; no firm D call. CDR3 loop: CASSLEGGVGQPQHF. In DNA form, the CDR3 reads TGTGCCAGCAGCTTAGAGGGCGGGGTTGGTCAGCCCCAGCATTTT.